This T cell receptor beta chain came from a study of breast tumors, draining lymph nodes, adjacent tissues. General observations from the study: Luminal-like breast cancer showed significantly greater tumor-nontumor repertoire similarity than basal-like breast cancer did. Tumors had less TCR diversity than lymph nodes, more than nontumor tissue. Most tumor T cells seemingly derive from lymph node, then expand in tumor.

TCRdb re-called the multiplex PCR reads through MiXCR, storing one row per CDR3 protein. The sample includes over 200,000 distinct CDR3 sequences, 34% seen only once; the top ten take approximately 4%. Axillary draining lymph nodes of breast cancer patients supplied the node samples. V was pared by 7 bases and J by 2 bases, with 12 bases between. The CDR3 is made up of 14 amino acids. Germline loops: CDR1 SNHLY, CDR2 FYNNEI. This clonotype came up many times. As yet, its antigen is unknown. This receptor was identified in a female donor with breast cancer. Some clones in this sample may be carry-over from other donors' samples. The chain couples TRBV2 to TRBJ2-1, with a possible D match to TRBD2 (5 bases). What was sequenced was axillary lymph node tissue. In nucleotides, the CDR3 is TGTGCCAGCACTGGCGGGCTCCCCTACAATGAGCAGTTCTTC. As protein: CASTGGLPYNEQFF. Full variable domain (rest looked up from reference TRBV2 and TRBJ2-1): EPEVTQTPSHQVTQMGQEVILRCVPISNHLYFYWYRQILGQKVEFLVSFYNNEISEKSEIFDDQFSVERPDGSNFTLKIRSTKLEDSAMYFCASTGGLPYNEQFFGPGTRLTVL.